Given below is one T cell receptor beta chain in context. Its antigen is as yet unknown. This sample is drawn from a study of T cell repertoires in cytomegalovirus infection. Study-wide context: CMV epitopes used comprised recently identified HLA-C-restricted ones and well-studied HLA-B-restricted ones. Public TCR beta signatures indicated both CMV infection and matching HLA type. Whole-study results and caveats: Predominance within the ex vivo response was attributable to HLA-C-restricted CMV-specific TCR beta clonotypes. Adding up the frequency of public TCR beta families identified people who carried CMV plus the relevant HLA.

TCRdb re-derived calls from the reads in MiXCR, one entry per CDR3 protein. The table includes around 300,000 distinct CDR3 sequences, 25% detected once. CDR3 length equals 14 residues. V shed 7 bases and J 3 bases; nucleotides not matched to a gene: 6. The origin of this receptor is a human donor in good health (CMV status not recorded). Some clones in this sample may be carry-over from other donors' samples. The specimen was cultured PBMCs, collected from culture after CMV antigen stimulation. V and J are TRBV12-3 or TRBV12-4 and TRBJ1-5; 7 nucleotides agree with TRBD1. The CDR3, as DNA: TGTGCCAGCACCTTTACAGGGGACAATCAGCCCCAGCATTTT. Its translation is CASTFTGDNQPQHF.